Listed below are T cell receptor beta chains from one sample, sequenced in a study of T-cell reconstitution after alpha-beta-depleted transplantation in children. TCRdb re-analysed the PCR reads in MiXCR, keeping a single row per CDR3 protein. The sample has hundreds of thousands of distinct CDR3 sequences, 16% seen once. The sample in question was PBMCs from the stem cell graft donor, obtained from the stem cell graft. The receptors come from a human donor who donated a stem cell graft to a child with acute myeloid leukemia. Both conserved end residues are part of each CDR3. Each record gives: V gene, J gene, CDR3 protein.

TRBV5-1	TRBJ1-1	CASSSSDLNTEAFF
TRBV27	TRBJ2-5	CASIPGHNNKETQYF
TRBV20-1	TRBJ2-3	CSARDPSGGAGDTQYF
TRBV6-5	TRBJ1-4	CASSYSTQANEKLFF
TRBV4-3	TRBJ2-7	CASSQDAGLVQYF
TRBV5-1	TRBJ2-2	CASSFGARGTGELFF
TRBV20-1	TRBJ2-1	CSAKVLARFNEQFF
TRBV29-1	TRBJ1-1	CSVTWGGRPNTEAFF
TRBV12-5	TRBJ2-1	CASGYHNEQFF
TRBV14	TRBJ2-3	CASSQADRPTDTQYF
TRBV12-3/TRBV12-4	TRBJ2-2	CASSLKAGDYGELFF
TRBV9	TRBJ2-1	CASSPRGGGTYNEQFF
TRBV20-1	TRBJ1-1	CSAPGRGAEAFF
TRBV27	TRBJ2-1	CASSLRGYAEQFF
TRBV7-2	TRBJ1-1	CASSLDLRALRTEAFF
TRBV7-9	TRBJ1-2	CASSSWTGAQLNYGYTF
TRBV7-9	TRBJ1-4	CASSLVGTGSEKLFF
TRBV10-3	TRBJ2-1	CAISESGLIYYDEQFF
TRBV12-3/TRBV12-4	TRBJ1-1	CASSLARGGAFF